This T cell receptor (beta chain) originates from a study of CD8 T cells in Susac syndrome. General study findings and limits: By the study's own acknowledgment, its TCR sequencing and HLA analysis included relatively few individuals.

The CDR3 is made up of 14 amino acids. The V gene's germline CDR1 is MDHEN and CDR2 SYDVKM. V lost 4 bases to trimming and J lost 9 bases; unmatched junction nucleotides: 10. CD8+ and CD4+ T cells from blood underwent TCR beta sequencing, which was carried out in a high-throughput format. TEMRA cells underwent FACS enrichment and CD8+ and CD4+ T cells underwent negative isolation. In regard to this clonotype: What it recognizes is unknown.

cDNA came from 0.5 to 1 ug RNA primed by random hexamers. immunoSEQ multiplex PCR amplified TCR beta CDR3 across 54 Vbeta, 13 Jbeta. Each CDR3 protein is one row after TCRdb ran MiXCR on the immunoSEQ multiplex PCR reads. There are about 150,000 distinct CDR3 sequences in the sample; roughly 96% occur only once, and 0.13% to 0.15% lies in the top ten. The source material was CD8+ T cells from PBMCs. The clonotype was recovered from a human donor with multiple sclerosis. The chain joins TRBV28 to TRBJ2-3; TRBD1 agrees at 7 bases. The CDR3 reads CASSYRVGGGTQYF. The CDR3 DNA is TGTGCCAGCAGTTACAGGGTAGGGGGCGGGACGCAGTATTTT.